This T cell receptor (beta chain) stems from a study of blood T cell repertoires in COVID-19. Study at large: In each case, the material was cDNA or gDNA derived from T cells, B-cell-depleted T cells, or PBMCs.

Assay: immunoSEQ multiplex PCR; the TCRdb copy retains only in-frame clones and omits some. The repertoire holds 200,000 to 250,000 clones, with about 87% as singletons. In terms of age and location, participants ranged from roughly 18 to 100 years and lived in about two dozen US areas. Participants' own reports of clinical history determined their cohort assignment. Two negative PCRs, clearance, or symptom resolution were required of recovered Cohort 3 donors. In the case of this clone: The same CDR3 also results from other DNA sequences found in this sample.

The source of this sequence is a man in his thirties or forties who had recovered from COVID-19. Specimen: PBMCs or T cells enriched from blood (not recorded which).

The CDR3 DNA follows: TGTGCCAGCTCACCCGGACAGATGAACACTGAAGCTTTCTTT. Translating gives CASSPGQMNTEAFF. The gene calls are TRBV18 and TRBJ1-1, with a tentative D call TRBD1 (6 bases). Germline lookup yields CDR1 KGHSH and CDR2 LQKENI. V was cut by 3 bases and J by 0 bases, with 8 bases left in between. The CDR3 runs to 14 residues.